Each of the 29 T cell receptor beta chains below was sequenced from the same sample in a study of beta chain features in type 1 diabetes. Reverse transcription of all isolated RNA meant that expressed TCRB transcripts were sequenced. Produced via immunoSEQ multiplex PCR; TCRdb's table is partial and in-frame only. The data contain 850,000 to 900,000 clones, roughly 15% of them singletons. Sequenced: naive CD4+ T cells from blood. Every receptor here comes from a woman aged 18-29 years in good health.

This clone was observed a handful of times. The CDR3 region has the DNA TGTGCCAGCTCACCGTCTGGGGGCCTAAACTATGGCTACACCTTC. Translation gives CASSPSGGLNYGYTF. The chain links TRBV18 to TRBJ1-2, with D perhaps matching TRBD1 (6 bases). Trimming shortened V by 3 bases and J by 2 bases, and 13 bases separated the two germline ends. The germline V gene has CDR1 KGHSH and CDR2 LQKENI. CDR3 length: 15 residues.

CDR3 nucleotide sequence: TGTGCCAGCACCCTCAGTAGGCTAGCGGGAGAGACCCAGTACTTC. Encoded protein: CASTLSRLAGETQYF. The chain is built from TRBV2 and TRBJ2-5, with 8 positions matching TRBD2. The CDR3 sequence is 15 residues long. Germline trimming cut 7 bases from V and 4 bases from J; bases unmatched to any gene: 11. Germline CDR1 is SNHLY and CDR2 is FYNNEI.

A few counts support this clone. J is TRBJ2-7 and V is TRBV7-9, with 7 bases lining up with TRBD2. The CDR3 totals 17 residues. The J segment lost 6 bases and the V segment lost 1 base, leaving 15 bases of the junction unmatched. Germline assignment: CDR1 SEHNR and CDR2 FQNEAQ (reference sequence). CDR3 in DNA: TGTGCCAGCAGCTTAGGGCCAGCGGGATATCAAGGTGGCGAGCAGTACTTC. It yields the protein CASSLGPAGYQGGEQYF.

This clone was observed a few times. This sequence joins TRBV29-1 and TRBJ2-1; 9 positions match TRBD1. Germline trimming cut 6 bases from V and 4 bases from J; bases unmatched to any gene: 10. The CDR3 has 15 amino acids. CDR1 is SQVTM and CDR2 is ANQGSEA in the germline V gene. This chain's CDR3 is CSVGTGQPTYNEQFF. DNA of the CDR3: TGCAGCGTAGGGACAGGGCAACCGACATACAATGAGCAGTTCTTC.

V gene TRBV7-8 combines with J gene TRBJ2-1; TRBD2 matches 9 bases. Germline V gives CDR1 SGHVS, CDR2 FQNEAQ. The J segment lost 10 bases and the V segment lost 1 base, leaving 5 bases of the junction unmatched. This CDR3 is 14 amino acids long. CDR3 DNA sequence: TGTGCCAGCAGCTTAGGACTAGCGGAACGAGAGCAGTTCTTC. It codes for CASSLGLAEREQFF.

This chain connects TRBV4-3 to TRBJ2-6; perhaps TRBD2 as D (6 bases). Trimming took off 2 bases at V and 0 bases at J, with 17 bases between the two ends. In germline, CDR1 is LGHNA, CDR2 YSLEER. This CDR3 has 19 amino acids. The CDR3 here is CASSQHTGRRVSGANVLTF. CDR3 DNA sequence: TGCGCCAGCAGCCAACACACGGGAAGGAGGGTCTCTGGGGCCAACGTCCTGACTTTC.

This clone was detected a few times. The chain recombines TRBV27 with TRBJ2-3, with TRBD2 identical over 10 bases. Per the germline V gene, CDR1 is MNHEY and CDR2 is SMNVEV (reference sequence). V gave up 8 bases and J gave up 1 base; unmatched junction bases: 15. The CDR3 is made up of 18 amino acids. In nucleotides, the CDR3 is TGTGCCAGCGGCCAGTCCCTTCGGACTAGCGGACGCACAGATACGCAGTATTTT. Its protein product is CASGQSLRTSGRTDTQYF.

The J gene is TRBJ2-7, the V gene TRBV2; possible D gene TRBD2, 6 bases. Per the germline V gene, CDR1 is SNHLY and CDR2 is FYNNEI. The length of the CDR3 is 17 residues. Between the trimmed V and J ends, which lost 6 bases and 0 bases, there was a span of 21 bases. CDR3 loop: CASSHDPRRGISYEQYF. The CDR3 bases are TGTGCCAGCAGCCACGATCCCAGGAGGGGAATCTCCTACGAGCAGTACTTC.

This clone was detected only a few times. The chain employs TRBV28 and TRBJ2-1; D might be TRBD1 (5 bases). V dropped 3 bases and J dropped 8 bases, with 8 bases sitting between them. CDR1 and CDR2 from the germline V gene are MDHEN and SYDVKM. This CDR3 is 12 amino acids long. CDR3 sequence: CASSLDTHEQFF. In DNA form, the CDR3 reads TGTGCCAGCAGTTTGGACACTCATGAGCAGTTCTTC.

The rearrangement uses TRBV5-4 and TRBJ2-3, with TRBD2 identical over 7 bases. The CDR3 runs to 13 residues. The V gene end was trimmed by 5 bases and the J gene end by 13 bases; junction bases not matched to a gene: 13. CDR1 and CDR2 from the germline V gene are SGHNT and YYREEE (reference sequence). The CDR3 here is CASSWIGGEQEYF. The CDR3 DNA is TGTGCCAGCAGTTGGATTGGGGGGGAACAGGAGTATTTT.

The genes are TRBV15 and TRBJ2-7; D possibly corresponds to TRBD2 (6 bases). The CDR3 loop spans 13 amino acids. V lost 0 bases and J lost 6, with 9 bases in between. Germline CDR1 and CDR2: LNHNV and YYDKDF (reference sequence). CDR3 sequence: CATSRDPGAEQYF. Here the CDR3 DNA reads TGTGCCACCAGCAGAGATCCGGGAGCCGAGCAGTACTTC.

CDR3 sequence: CASSLGDRDYEQYF. Written as DNA, the CDR3 is TGTGCCAGCAGCTTAGGGGACAGGGACTACGAGCAGTACTTC. The J gene is TRBJ2-7, the V gene TRBV13, with TRBD1 matching 8 bases. The V and J ends lost 0 bases and 3 bases, in that order; junction bases with no gene match: 1. The CDR3 totals 14 residues. CDR1 PRHDT and CDR2 FYEKMQ come from the germline V gene (reference sequence).

The chain is built from TRBV19 and TRBJ2-7; TRBD2 might be the D (5 bases). Trimming took off 11 bases at V and 0 bases at J, with 23 bases between the two ends. The CDR3 covers 16 residues. In germline, CDR1 is LNHDA, CDR2 SQIVND (reference sequence). CDR3 coding DNA: TGTGCCTATACTAGGTGGCCGCCCGAATTCTCCTACGAGCAGTACTTC. This translates into CAYTRWPPEFSYEQYF.

The sample holds a few counts of this clone. The CDR3 DNA sequence: TGCGCCAGCAGCGGGCCAAATACGGGCTACGAGCAGTACTTC. This codes for CASSGPNTGYEQYF. The genes are TRBV5-1 and TRBJ2-7; D is unresolved. The germline V gene has CDR1 SGHRS and CDR2 YFSETQ. CDR3 length: 14 residues. With 4 bases removed from V and 3 bases from J, the gap between germline ends came to 14 bases.

This clone showed up just a few times. The J gene is TRBJ2-7, the V gene TRBV7-2; perhaps TRBD1 as D (5 bases). Germline CDR1 and CDR2: SGHTA and FQGNSA. V was pared by 3 bases and J by 4 bases, with 13 bases between. This CDR3 region has 14 residues. The CDR3 sequence is CASSFASGSYEQYF. In nucleotides, the CDR3 is TGTGCCAGCAGCTTTGCGTCAGGGTCTTACGAGCAGTACTTC.

The chain recombines TRBV14 with TRBJ1-1, with TRBD1 matching 7 bases. This CDR3 spans 14 amino acids. V dropped 1 base and J dropped 1; count of bases not matched to a gene: 0. Germline loops: CDR1 SGHDN, CDR2 FVKESK. As DNA, the CDR3 is TGTGCCAGCAGCCAAGGGGACAGGAACACTGAAGCTTTCTTT. Its translation is CASSQGDRNTEAFF.

The V and J genes are TRBV7-2 and TRBJ1-1; D might be TRBD1 (5 bases). The CDR3 has 16 amino acids. Trimming removed 2 bases from V and 10 bases from J, with 23 bases in between. Germline-derived CDR1 and CDR2 are SGHTA and FQGNSA. CDR3 amino acids: CASSLFRGPGRVGAFF. DNA of the CDR3: TGTGCCAGCAGCTTATTCAGAGGCCCGGGGCGCGTGGGAGCTTTCTTT.

This clone has more than one count but fewer than ten. The J gene is TRBJ2-1, the V gene TRBV7-2; D assignment may be TRBD1 or TRBD2 (5 bases each). Trimming took off 5 bases at V and 4 bases at J, with 15 bases between the two ends. CDR1 is SGHTA and CDR2 is FQGNSA in the germline V gene. The CDR3 runs to 15 residues. The CDR3 is CASSNPGTSYNEQFF. CDR3 DNA sequence: TGTGCCAGCAGCAACCCCGGGACCAGTTACAATGAGCAGTTCTTC.

This clone was observed a handful of times. V gene TRBV14 combines with J gene TRBJ1-2; D not certain. The germline V and J ends were trimmed by 1 base and 2 bases, with 11 bases remaining between them. The CDR3 is 15 amino acids. Germline CDR1 SGHDN, CDR2 FVKESK. The CDR3 here is CASSQGLPGNYGYTF. The CDR3 nucleotides read TGTGCCAGCAGCCAAGGTCTACCGGGAAACTATGGCTACACCTTC.

This chain links TRBV9 with TRBJ2-2; tentative D call: TRBD1 (5 bases). The CDR3 is made up of 14 amino acids. V lost 2 bases and J 1 base, leaving 6 bases between the germline ends. CDR1 is SGDLS and CDR2 is YYNGEE in the germline V gene. DNA of the CDR3: TGTGCCAGCAGCGTCACAGGGAACACCGGGGAGCTGTTTTTT. This translates into CASSVTGNTGELFF.

In its sample, this clone was seen a few times. V gene TRBV18 combines with J gene TRBJ1-1; D remains ambiguous. The ends were cut back, 8 bases at V and 1 base at J, with 11 bases in the middle. This CDR3 comprises 13 residues. Germline CDR1 KGHSH, CDR2 LQKENI. CDR3 in amino acids: CASVWTKNTEAFF. The CDR3 DNA follows: TGTGCCAGCGTTTGGACCAAGAACACTGAAGCTTTCTTT. Full variable domain (rest looked up from reference TRBV18 and TRBJ1-1): NAGVMQNPRHLVRRRGQEARLRCSPMKGHSHVYWYRQLPEEGLKFMVYLQKENIIDESGMPKERFSAEFPKEGPSILRIQQVVRGDSAAYFCASVWTKNTEAFFGQGTRLTVV.

This clone was seen a handful of times. This rearrangement joins TRBV18 to TRBJ2-7, with 8 bases lining up with TRBD1. J was trimmed by 6 bases and V by 1 base; bases with no gene match: 20. Germline assignment: CDR1 KGHSH and CDR2 LQKENI. This CDR3 has 19 residues. The CDR3 bases are TGTGCCAGCTCACCACGGCAGGGGGCCTCCGTGGATACGTTCGGCGAGCAGTACTTC. The encoded protein is CASSPRQGASVDTFGEQYF.

This chain joins TRBV18 and TRBJ2-6, with 7 nucleotides matching TRBD1. Trimming cost V 1 base and J 0 bases; bases outside gene matches: 6. Per the germline V gene, CDR1 is KGHSH and CDR2 is LQKENI. The CDR3 runs to 18 residues. CDR3 nucleotide sequence: TGTGCCAGCTCACCACGGAGACAGGGTGACTCTGGGGCCAACGTCCTGACTTTC. As protein: CASSPRRQGDSGANVLTF.

This clone appeared a few times. The same CDR3 also results from other DNA sequences found in this sample. The chain has TRBV7-9 and TRBJ2-3; D remains unclear. Trimming cost V 5 bases and J 6 bases, with 9 bases left between them. CDR3 length: 12 amino acids. CDR1 and CDR2 from the germline V gene are SEHNR and FQNEAQ (reference sequence). CDR3 bases: TGTGCCAGCAGCCCGGACGGGGATACGCAGTATTTT. Protein sequence: CASSPDGDTQYF.

This chain connects TRBV28 to TRBJ1-1; D not certain. Trimming left V 4 bases short and J 0 bases short, with 9 bases between. The CDR3 has 14 amino acids. Germline lookup yields CDR1 MDHEN and CDR2 SYDVKM. The CDR3 is CASSSPGVNTEAFF. The DNA for the CDR3 is TGTGCCAGCAGTTCTCCCGGGGTGAACACTGAAGCTTTCTTT. Looking up the rest from reference TRBV28 and TRBJ1-1 gives the full variable domain: DVKVTQSSRYLVKRTGEKVFLECVQDMDHENMFWYRQDPGLGLRLIYFSYDVKMKEKGDIPEGYSVSREKKERFSLILESASTNQTSMYLCASSSPGVNTEAFFGQGTRLTVV.

This sequence joins TRBV2 and TRBJ1-2; a possible D gene is TRBD1 (6 bases). Between the trimmed V and J ends, which lost 5 bases and 8 bases, there was a span of 18 bases. The CDR3 has 14 amino acids. Germline V gene data show CDR1 as SNHLY and CDR2 as FYNNEI. The CDR3 loop is CASSPQGRSGGYTF. The CDR3 coding sequence is TGTGCCAGCAGTCCACAGGGACGATCCGGCGGCTACACCTTC.

The V gene is TRBV7-6, the J gene TRBJ2-1; D not resolved. The germline V and J ends were trimmed by 3 bases and 7 bases, with 10 bases remaining between them. CDR3 length equals 13 residues. Germline V gene data show CDR1 as SGHVS and CDR2 as FNYEAQ. CDR3 loop: CASSLGRNNEQFF. The CDR3, as DNA: TGTGCCAGCAGCTTGGGTAGGAATAATGAGCAGTTCTTC. The entire variable domain, with the rest obtained from reference TRBV7-6 and TRBJ2-1, is as follows: GAGVSQSPRYKVTKRGQDVALRCDPISGHVSLYWYRQALGQGPEFLTYFNYEAQQDKSGLPNDRFSAERPEGSISTLTIQRTEQRDSAMYRCASSLGRNNEQFFGPGTRLTVL.

The rearrangement uses TRBV11-3 and TRBJ2-3; maybe TRBD1 (6 bases). The CDR3 is 11 residues long. V was cut by 5 bases and J by 7 bases, with 7 bases left in between. Germline CDR1 SGHNT, CDR2 YENEEA. Here the CDR3 DNA reads TGTGCCAGCAGCCAGGGGCATACGCAGTATTTT. It codes for CASSQGHTQYF.

The V and J genes are TRBV4-2 and TRBJ1-4; TRBD1 might be the D (5 bases). Per the germline V gene, CDR1 is LGHNA and CDR2 is YNFKEQ. The V end was cut by 0 bases, the J end by 8 bases, with 16 bases between. This CDR3 is 16 amino acids long. The CDR3 protein is CASSQDPGTPREKLFF. The CDR3 coding sequence is TGTGCCAGCAGCCAAGATCCAGGGACGCCTCGAGAAAAACTGTTTTTT.